The next 31 T cell receptor beta chains were all read from a single sample in a study of T cell responses to AZD1222 COVID-19 vaccine. Here immunoSEQ multiplex PCR was the method, and the copy in TCRdb shows in-frame clones only, minus some. Of roughly 150,000 clones in the sample, around 89% are singletons; the top ten hold about 5%. The sequencing here drew on peripheral blood, taken on day 0 of AZD1222 vaccination. These receptors were obtained from an adult in good health.

CDR3 residues: CASKPGQGWTEAFF. In DNA, the CDR3 is TGTGCCAGCAAGCCGGGACAGGGTTGGACTGAAGCTTTCTTT. The V call is TRBV9, the J call TRBJ1-1, with 9 bases aligning to TRBD1. V dropped 6 bases and J dropped 5; count of bases not matched to a gene: 8. This CDR3 contains 14 residues. Germline values: CDR1 SGDLS, CDR2 YYNGEE.

This clone showed up just once. V usage is TRBV7-2 and J usage is TRBJ2-1; D call uncertain. CDR1 is SGHTA, CDR2 FQGNSA, per germline. CDR3 length: 13 amino acids. V dropped 1 base and J dropped 6 bases, with 7 bases sitting between them. The CDR3 sequence is CASSLGRSNEQFF. In DNA form, the CDR3 reads TGTGCCAGCAGCTTAGGTAGAAGCAATGAGCAGTTCTTC.

The chain is built from TRBV5-8 and TRBJ2-2; 10 bases are a match to TRBD2. With V trimmed by 7 bases and J by 2 bases, 5 bases remained unmatched. This CDR3 spans 15 amino acids. CDR1 is SGHTS and CDR2 is YDEGEE in the germline V gene. This chain's CDR3 is CASGSSGSNTGELFF. In DNA form, the CDR3 reads TGTGCCAGCGGCTCTAGCGGGAGTAACACCGGGGAGCTGTTTTTT.

The chain employs TRBV5-1 and TRBJ2-1; D possibly uses TRBD1 or TRBD2 (6 bases each). The CDR3 extends over 16 amino acids. The germline V gene encodes CDR1 SGHRS and CDR2 YFSETQ. V was cut by 7 bases and J by 1 base, with 18 bases left in between. The CDR3 DNA is TGCGCCAGCGCCAACGGGGGCGGTTTTTCCTACAATGAGCAGTTCTTC. As protein: CASANGGGFSYNEQFF.

The J gene is TRBJ1-3, the V gene TRBV11-2; 8 positions agree with TRBD1. J gave up 3 bases and V 3 bases, and 4 bases lay outside the gene matches. The CDR3 is made up of 15 amino acids. Germline CDR1 is SGHAT and CDR2 is FQNNGV. The CDR3: CASSFSGGYGNTIYF. CDR3 DNA: TGTGCCAGCAGCTTTTCAGGGGGCTATGGAAACACCATATATTTT.

The chain couples TRBV18 to TRBJ2-1; D unresolved. Germline CDR1 is KGHSH and CDR2 is LQKENI. V was clipped by 2 bases and J by 0 bases, with 8 bases between them. This CDR3 is built from 15 residues. The CDR3 here is CASSPVTSSYNEQFF. CDR3 nucleotide sequence: TGTGCCAGCTCACCAGTTACGAGCTCCTACAATGAGCAGTTCTTC.

The chain carries TRBV7-9 and TRBJ1-2; 7 bases agree with TRBD1. The CDR3 length is 12 residues. With V trimmed by 5 bases and J by 7 bases, 4 bases remained unmatched. The germline CDR1 and CDR2 sequences are SEHNR and FQNEAQ (reference sequence). The CDR3 DNA sequence: TGTGCCAGCAGCCCGACAGGGTCTGGCTACACCTTC. It yields the protein CASSPTGSGYTF.

CDR3 in amino acids: CASSQDPWGGLAKNIQYF. CDR3 sequence (DNA): TGCGCCAGCAGCCAGGACCCCTGGGGGGGACTAGCCAAAAACATTCAGTACTTC. This chain joins TRBV4-3 and TRBJ2-4, with TRBD2 matching 7 bases. Germline loops: CDR1 LGHNA, CDR2 YSLEER. This CDR3 region has 18 residues. V was pared by 3 bases and J by 0 bases, with 11 bases of the junction left unmatched.

This clone was recorded only once. The rearrangement uses TRBV7-3 and TRBJ2-3; TRBD2 matches at 11 bases. CDR1 is SGHTA, CDR2 FQGTGA, per germline. The CDR3 spans 15 residues. V gave up 5 bases and J gave up 5 bases; unmatched junction bases: 6. Written as DNA, the CDR3 is TGTGCCAGCAGCCCCGCTAGCGGGAGGCGAGATACGCAGTATTTT. Translating it yields CASSPASGRRDTQYF.

V usage is TRBV7-9 and J usage is TRBJ1-1; D might be TRBD1 (5 bases). CDR1 and CDR2 from the germline V gene are SEHNR and FQNEAQ (reference sequence). Trimming removed 1 base at V and 2 bases at J, with 11 bases between. There are 15 residues in the CDR3. As DNA, the CDR3 is TGTGCCAGCAGCTTAGGGGCCGGGGCTAACACTGAAGCTTTCTTT. It is translated as CASSLGAGANTEAFF.

This chain uses TRBV4-1 with TRBJ1-2, with a tentative D call TRBD1 (6 bases). Per germline, CDR1 MGHRA and CDR2 YSYEKL. Trimming shortened V by 6 bases and J by 14 bases, and 31 bases separated the two germline ends. The CDR3 is made up of 16 amino acids. In nucleotides, the CDR3 is TGCGCCAGCAGGCTATCATTCAAGGGGGGCGCAGAGGAGGGGACCTTC. As protein: CASRLSFKGGAEEGTF.

V gene TRBV6-2 or TRBV6-3 combines with J gene TRBJ2-1; 12 positions match TRBD2. There are 17 residues in the CDR3. J was trimmed by 1 base and V by 2 bases; bases with no gene match: 3. In germline, CDR1 is MNHEY, CDR2 SVGEGT. The CDR3 sequence is CASSYPGLAGSYNEQFF. As DNA, the CDR3 is TGTGCCAGCAGTTACCCCGGACTAGCGGGGTCCTACAATGAGCAGTTCTTC.

Worth noting for this clone: Mismatch with germline at one junction end may stem from a read error. The V call is TRBV5-1, the J call TRBJ1-1; D call uncertain. CDR1 and CDR2 (germline): SGHRS, YFSETQ. This CDR3 comprises 14 residues. The CDR3 reads CASRSQSPPAEAFF. CDR3 bases: TGCGCCAGCCGCAGCCAGTCACCCCCAGCTGAGGCTTTCTTT.

V gene TRBV19 combines with J gene TRBJ2-1, with TRBD2 matching 7 bases. After removal of 7 bases from V and 12 bases from J, the junction contained 6 bases not matched to a gene. Per germline, CDR1 LNHDA and CDR2 SQIVND (reference sequence). This CDR3 region has 11 residues. CDR3 residues: CASTPGGPQFF. The CDR3 nucleotides are TGTGCCAGTACCCCGGGAGGACCGCAGTTCTTC.

The V call is TRBV15, the J call TRBJ1-2; D is uncertain. V gave up 1 base and J gave up 6 bases, with 12 bases separating them. The germline V gene has CDR1 LNHNV and CDR2 YYDKDF (reference sequence). This CDR3 region has 14 residues. The CDR3 spells CATSRVALSHGYTF. The CDR3 coding sequence is TGTGCCACCAGCAGAGTAGCTCTATCCCATGGCTACACCTTC.

V gene TRBV9 combines with J gene TRBJ2-3; 9 bases map to TRBD1. There are 14 residues in the CDR3. V dropped 3 bases and J dropped 2; count of bases not matched to a gene: 1. The V gene's germline CDR1 is SGDLS and CDR2 YYNGEE. CDR3 sequence reads: CASSGQGVTDTQYF. CDR3 nucleotides: TGTGCCAGCAGCGGACAGGGGGTCACAGATACGCAGTATTTT.

The J gene is TRBJ1-2, the V gene TRBV18, with D possibly TRBD1 on 6 matching bases. The CDR3 has 14 residues. Between the trimmed V and J ends, which lost 0 bases and 7 bases, there was a span of 12 bases. In germline, CDR1 is KGHSH, CDR2 LQKENI. The CDR3 DNA sequence: TGTGCCAGCTCACCACCCTCCTCGACAGGTGGCTACACCTTC. This sequence encodes CASSPPSSTGGYTF.

The chain joins TRBV9 to TRBJ1-2; 7 positions match TRBD1. V lost 3 bases, J lost 0 bases, and 5 bases stayed unmatched. Looked up from germline, CDR1 is SGDLS and CDR2 is YYNGEE. This CDR3 comprises 15 residues. CDR3 in amino acids: CASSGIQGANYGYTF. CDR3 in DNA: TGTGCCAGCAGCGGCATTCAGGGGGCTAACTATGGCTACACCTTC.

The rearrangement links TRBV11-2 to TRBJ1-3; D perhaps matches TRBD1 (5 bases). The CDR3 spans 14 residues. Trimming pared 6 bases from V and 7 bases from J, leaving 16 bases between. From germline, CDR1 is SGHAT and CDR2 FQNNGV. The CDR3 spells CASRRSTDTNTIYF. The CDR3 nucleotides read TGTGCCAGCAGACGCTCGACAGATACGAACACCATATATTTT.

V usage is TRBV7-9 and J usage is TRBJ1-2, with a weak D call TRBD1 (6 bases). Germline CDR1 reads SEHNR; CDR2 reads FQNEAQ (reference sequence). V shed 7 bases and J shed 10 bases, with 22 bases lying between them. The CDR3 spans 14 residues. CDR3 bases: TGTGCCAGCAACAAGGGGTCCGGGACATCAATCTACACCTTC. Protein product: CASNKGSGTSIYTF.

V is TRBV5-1 and J is TRBJ2-7; the D is unclear. The CDR3 loop spans 14 amino acids. Germline V gene sequence: CDR1 SGHRS, CDR2 YFSETQ. V dropped 2 bases and J dropped 2 bases, with 11 bases sitting between them. CDR3: CASSFIYTTYEQYF. The CDR3 region has the DNA TGCGCCAGCAGCTTTATCTACACTACCTACGAGCAGTACTTC.

V and J are TRBV10-3 and TRBJ2-1, with 10 bases that match TRBD1. The V gene's germline CDR1 is ENHRY and CDR2 SYGVKD. CDR3 length equals 15 residues. V was clipped by 8 bases and J by 7 bases; unmatched bases: 11. The CDR3 spells CAIHSPGQGRNEQFF. The CDR3 DNA reads TGTGCCATCCATTCACCGGGACAGGGGAGGAATGAGCAGTTCTTC.

This clone was seen once. This chain joins TRBV11-3 and TRBJ2-4; 7 nucleotides line up with TRBD2. V lost 5 bases, J lost 9 bases, and 7 bases stayed unmatched. There are 13 residues in the CDR3. Looked up from germline, CDR1 is SGHNT and CDR2 is YENEEA. CDR3 protein: CASSGYGRSIQYF. The DNA of the CDR3 is TGTGCCAGCAGCGGATACGGGAGGAGCATTCAGTACTTC.

J is TRBJ1-5 and V is TRBV7-2; tentatively, D is TRBD1 (5 bases). Germline CDR1 reads SGHTA; CDR2 reads FQGNSA. V lost 3 bases and J lost 3, with 15 bases in between. CDR3 size: 16 residues. The CDR3 protein is CASSLNGAALNQPQHF. CDR3 nucleotide sequence: TGTGCCAGCAGCTTGAACGGGGCGGCTCTCAATCAGCCCCAGCATTTT.

The chain recombines TRBV7-9 with TRBJ2-1; a weak D match, TRBD2 (6 bases). This CDR3 is built from 16 residues. V lost 4 bases and J lost 0, with 13 bases in between. The germline gives CDR1 SEHNR, CDR2 FQNEAQ (reference sequence). For the CDR3, the DNA is TGTGCCAGCAGCTCGCTAGCGACGCCCTCCTACAATGAGCAGTTCTTC. It encodes CASSSLATPSYNEQFF.

This chain links TRBV19 with TRBJ2-7; the match to TRBD2 covers 10 bases. This CDR3 region has 15 residues. Looked up from germline, CDR1 is LNHDA and CDR2 is SQIVND (reference sequence). With 3 bases clipped from V and 0 bases from J, the junction kept 2 bases outside the gene matches. The chain's CDR3 is CASSISSGSSYEQYF. CDR3 coding DNA: TGTGCCAGTAGTATTTCTAGCGGGAGCTCCTACGAGCAGTACTTC.

The chain couples TRBV6-4 to TRBJ2-1; the D gene could be TRBD1 or TRBD2 (6 bases each). The CDR3 covers 23 residues. Looked up from germline, CDR1 is MRHNA and CDR2 is SNTAGT. V was cut by 2 bases and J by 1 base, with 33 bases left in between. The CDR3 loop is CASSDRDPGLGSGRRGSYNEQFF. CDR3 sequence (DNA): TGTGCCAGCAGTGACAGGGATCCGGGACTCGGTTCGGGGCGGAGGGGGTCCTACAATGAGCAGTTCTTC.

The chain has TRBV11-3 and TRBJ2-1; D unclear. Trimming stripped 0 bases from V and 7 bases from J, with 16 bases between. This CDR3 has 16 residues. CDR1 and CDR2 (germline): SGHNT, YENEEA. CDR3 DNA: TGTGCCAGCAGCTTAGATGCGGTCAACCCCGGGAATGAGCAGTTCTTC. It codes for CASSLDAVNPGNEQFF.

The chain combines TRBV28 with TRBJ1-4; tentatively, D is TRBD1 (5 bases). CDR1 MDHEN and CDR2 SYDVKM come from the germline V gene. CDR3 length: 15 amino acids. V was trimmed by 2 bases and J by 7 bases, leaving 14 bases between them. The DNA of the CDR3 is TGTGCCAGCAGTTTAAGACCCTCGGGGCGTGAAAAACTGTTTTTT. Its protein is CASSLRPSGREKLFF.

The V call is TRBV6-4, the J call TRBJ1-5; D is ambiguous. Deletions cut 5 bases from V and 0 bases from J, with 2 bases between. Germline CDR1 reads MRHNA; CDR2 reads SNTAGT. The CDR3 runs 12 residues. CDR3 sequence: CASSLSNQPQHF. The CDR3 region has the DNA TGTGCCAGCAGTCTTAGCAATCAGCCCCAGCATTTT.

This clone was counted once. The V and J genes are TRBV6-5 and TRBJ1-5, with a weak D call TRBD1 (5 bases). The V end lost 2 bases, the J end lost 7 bases, and 18 bases lay between the germline ends. The CDR3 covers 16 residues. Per germline, CDR1 MNHEY and CDR2 SVGAGI. The DNA for the CDR3 is TGTGCCAGCAGTTACAAGGGACCTCCTTCTAGGCAGCCCCAGCATTTT. This encodes CASSYKGPPSRQPQHF.